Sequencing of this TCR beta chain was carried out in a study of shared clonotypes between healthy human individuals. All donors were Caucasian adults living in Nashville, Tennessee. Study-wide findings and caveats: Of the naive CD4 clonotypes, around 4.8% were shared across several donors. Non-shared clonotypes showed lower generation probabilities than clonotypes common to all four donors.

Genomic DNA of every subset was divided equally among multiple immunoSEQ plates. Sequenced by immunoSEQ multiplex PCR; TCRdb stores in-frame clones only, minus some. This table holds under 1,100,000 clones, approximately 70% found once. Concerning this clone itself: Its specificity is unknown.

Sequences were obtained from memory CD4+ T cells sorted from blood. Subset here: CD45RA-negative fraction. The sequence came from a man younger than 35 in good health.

The CDR3 loop reads CASSASGRGGTQYF. In DNA form, the CDR3 reads TGTGCCAGCAGTGCAAGCGGGAGGGGCGGGACCCAGTACTTC. The chain couples TRBV6-1 to TRBJ2-5; TRBD2 matches 10 bases. CDR1 is MNHNS and CDR2 is SASEGT in the germline V gene. Losses at the gene ends were 4 bases for V and 7 bases for J; bases not matched to a gene: 6. The CDR3 runs 14 residues.